This T cell receptor beta chain was documented in a study of blood T cell repertoires in COVID-19. Across the whole study: Spain, Italy and the United States supplied samples that represented acute and convalescent COVID-19. PBMCs, B-cell-depleted T cells, or T cells were the source of the cDNA or gDNA that made up the material.

This clone was seen a single time. In the study's own analysis: For nucleated cells, counts were estimated from reference gene primer amplification. Measured with immunoSEQ multiplex PCR; TCRdb has only the in-frame clones, and not every one. V, J and clone size are those of that table, while D and trimming were read from the DNA. Counted here are approximately 98,000 clones, roughly 80% occurring once; the ten biggest clones make up 18%. Trimming removed 6 bases at V and 4 bases at J, with 18 bases between. The CDR3 loop spans 15 amino acids. CDR1 is MNHEY and CDR2 is SVGAGI in the germline V gene. The source of this sequence is an elderly man with acute or convalescent COVID-19. The sequenced sample consisted of peripheral blood. The genes are TRBV6-5 and TRBJ1-1; D call uncertain. The CDR3 DNA reads as TGTGCCAGCAGCCCGGGCCCTAGCTTTGCCACTGAAGCTTTCTTT. As protein: CASSPGPSFATEAFF.